This passage covers 2 T cell receptor beta chains from one sample sequenced in a study of blood T cells in healthy people across ages (dated by TCRdb to the mid-2010s). Libraries were constructed by 5' RACE. Data came from an Illumina HiSeq 2500. The second PCR ran for roughly 7 to 11 cycles and used a J-beta primer mix along with a sample-barcoded 5' primer. TCRdb handled the public reads itself, with Q25 trimming in fastp and clone calling in MiXCR, and kept productive beta chains. Rows merge per CDR3 protein into single entries with the most common DNA and genes. The sample contains 1.6 million or so distinct CDR3 sequences, about 31% of them found a single time. The ten top clones hold around 10% of the sample. The sequencing sample was made of blood. The receptors were gathered from a woman aged 25 to 39 in good health.

The rearrangement uses TRBV5-1 and TRBJ1-2; D is unresolved. The CDR3 consists of 15 residues. Trimming removed 4 bases from V and 2 bases from J, with 15 bases in between. The germline V gene encodes CDR1 SGHRS and CDR2 YFSETQ. The CDR3 sequence is CASSTGRLGNYGYTF. The CDR3 region has the DNA TGCGCCAGCAGCACTGGCCGTTTAGGGAACTATGGCTACACCTTC.

The chain has TRBV20-1 and TRBJ2-1, with D unclear. Trimming pared 6 bases from V and 3 bases from J, leaving 15 bases between. There are 14 residues in the CDR3. The germline V gene encodes CDR1 DFQATT and CDR2 SNEGSKA (reference sequence). CDR3 protein: CSADLRYHYNEQFF. DNA for the CDR3: TGCAGTGCGGACCTTAGATACCACTACAATGAGCAGTTCTTC.